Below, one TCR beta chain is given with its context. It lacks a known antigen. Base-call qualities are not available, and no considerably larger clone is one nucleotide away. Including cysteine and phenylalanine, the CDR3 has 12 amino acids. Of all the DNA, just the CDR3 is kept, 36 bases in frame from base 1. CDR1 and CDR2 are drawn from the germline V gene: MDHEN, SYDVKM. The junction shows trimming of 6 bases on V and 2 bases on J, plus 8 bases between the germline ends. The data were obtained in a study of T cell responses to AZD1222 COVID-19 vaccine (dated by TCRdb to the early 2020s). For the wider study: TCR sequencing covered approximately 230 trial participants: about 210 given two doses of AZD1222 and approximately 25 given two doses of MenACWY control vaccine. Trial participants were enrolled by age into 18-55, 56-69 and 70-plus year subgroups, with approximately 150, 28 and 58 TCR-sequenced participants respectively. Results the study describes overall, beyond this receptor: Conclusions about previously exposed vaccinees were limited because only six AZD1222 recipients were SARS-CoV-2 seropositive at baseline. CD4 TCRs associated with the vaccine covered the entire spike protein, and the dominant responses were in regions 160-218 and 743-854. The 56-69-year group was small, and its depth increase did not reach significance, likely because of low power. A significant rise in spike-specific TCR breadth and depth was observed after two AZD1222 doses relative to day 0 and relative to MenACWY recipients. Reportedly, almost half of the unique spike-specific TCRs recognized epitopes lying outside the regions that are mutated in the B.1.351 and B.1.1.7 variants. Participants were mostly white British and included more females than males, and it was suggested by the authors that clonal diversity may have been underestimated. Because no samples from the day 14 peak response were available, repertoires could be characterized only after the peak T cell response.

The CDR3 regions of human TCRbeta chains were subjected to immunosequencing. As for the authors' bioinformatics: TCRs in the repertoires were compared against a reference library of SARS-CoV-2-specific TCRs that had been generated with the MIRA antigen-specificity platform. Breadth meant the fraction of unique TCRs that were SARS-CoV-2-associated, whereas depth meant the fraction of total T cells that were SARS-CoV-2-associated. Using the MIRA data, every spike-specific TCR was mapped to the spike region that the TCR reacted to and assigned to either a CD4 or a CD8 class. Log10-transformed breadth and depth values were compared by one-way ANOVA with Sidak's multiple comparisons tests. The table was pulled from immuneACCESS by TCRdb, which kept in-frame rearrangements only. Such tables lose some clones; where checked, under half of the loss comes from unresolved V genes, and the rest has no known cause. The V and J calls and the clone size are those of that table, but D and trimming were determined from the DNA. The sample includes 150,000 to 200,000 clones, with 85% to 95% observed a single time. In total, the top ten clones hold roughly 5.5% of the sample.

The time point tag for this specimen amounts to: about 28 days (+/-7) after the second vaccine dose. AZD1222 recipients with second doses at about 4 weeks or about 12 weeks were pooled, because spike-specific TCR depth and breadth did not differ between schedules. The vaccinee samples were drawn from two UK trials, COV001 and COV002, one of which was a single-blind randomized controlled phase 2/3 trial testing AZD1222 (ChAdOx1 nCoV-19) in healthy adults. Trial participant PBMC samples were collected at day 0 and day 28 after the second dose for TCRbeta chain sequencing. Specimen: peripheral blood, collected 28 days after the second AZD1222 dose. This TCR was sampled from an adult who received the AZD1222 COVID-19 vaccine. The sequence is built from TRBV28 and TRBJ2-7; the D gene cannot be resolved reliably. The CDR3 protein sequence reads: CASRLETYEQYF. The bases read TGTGCCAGCAGGCTAGAGACCTACGAGCAGTACTTC. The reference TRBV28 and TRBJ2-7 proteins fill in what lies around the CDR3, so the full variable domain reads DVKVTQSSRYLVKRTGEKVFLECVQDMDHENMFWYRQDPGLGLRLIYFSYDVKMKEKGDIPEGYSVSREKKERFSLILESASTNQTSMYLCASRLETYEQYFGPGTRLTVT.